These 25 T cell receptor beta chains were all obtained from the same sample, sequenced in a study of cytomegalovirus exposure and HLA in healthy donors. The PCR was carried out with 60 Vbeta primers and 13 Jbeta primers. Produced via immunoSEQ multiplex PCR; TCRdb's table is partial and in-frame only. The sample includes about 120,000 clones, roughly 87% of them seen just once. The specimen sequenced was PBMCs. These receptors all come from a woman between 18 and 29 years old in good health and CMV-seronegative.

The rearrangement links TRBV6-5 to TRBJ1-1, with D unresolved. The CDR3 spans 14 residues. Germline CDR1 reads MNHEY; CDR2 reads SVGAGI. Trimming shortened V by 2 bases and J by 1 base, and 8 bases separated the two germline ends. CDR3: CASSYAPRNTEAFF. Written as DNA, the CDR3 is TGTGCCAGCAGTTACGCCCCTAGGAACACTGAAGCTTTCTTT.

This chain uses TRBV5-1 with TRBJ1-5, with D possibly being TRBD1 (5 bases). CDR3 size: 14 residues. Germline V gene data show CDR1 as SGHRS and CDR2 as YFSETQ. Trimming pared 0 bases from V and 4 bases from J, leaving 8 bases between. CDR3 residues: CASSLEGRNQPQHF. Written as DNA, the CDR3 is TGCGCCAGCAGCTTGGAGGGGAGGAATCAGCCCCAGCATTTT. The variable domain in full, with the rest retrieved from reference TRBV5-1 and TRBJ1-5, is KAGVTQTPRYLIKTRGQQVTLSCSPISGHRSVSWYQQTPGQGLQFLFEYFSETQRNKGNFPGRFSGRQFSNSRSEMNVSTLELGDSALYLCASSLEGRNQPQHFGDGTRLSIL.

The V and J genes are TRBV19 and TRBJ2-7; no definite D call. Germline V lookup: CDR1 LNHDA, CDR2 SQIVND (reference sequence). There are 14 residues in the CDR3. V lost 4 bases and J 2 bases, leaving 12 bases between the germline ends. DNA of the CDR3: TGTGCCAGTAGTACGCAGGTTTTGCCCTACGAGCAGTACTTC. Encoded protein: CASSTQVLPYEQYF.

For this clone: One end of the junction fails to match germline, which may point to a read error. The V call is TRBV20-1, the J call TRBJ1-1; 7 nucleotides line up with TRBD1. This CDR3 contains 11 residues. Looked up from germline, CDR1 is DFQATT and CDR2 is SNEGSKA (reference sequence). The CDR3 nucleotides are TGCAGTGCCAGAGAGACAGGGCGAGCTTTCTTT. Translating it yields CSARETGRAFF.

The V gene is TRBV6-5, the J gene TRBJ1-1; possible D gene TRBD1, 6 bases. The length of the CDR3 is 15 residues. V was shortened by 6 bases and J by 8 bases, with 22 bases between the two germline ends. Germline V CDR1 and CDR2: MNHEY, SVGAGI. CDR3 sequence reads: CASSQFPGVRGEAFF. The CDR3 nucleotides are TGTGCCAGCAGCCAATTCCCAGGGGTTCGAGGCGAAGCTTTCTTT.

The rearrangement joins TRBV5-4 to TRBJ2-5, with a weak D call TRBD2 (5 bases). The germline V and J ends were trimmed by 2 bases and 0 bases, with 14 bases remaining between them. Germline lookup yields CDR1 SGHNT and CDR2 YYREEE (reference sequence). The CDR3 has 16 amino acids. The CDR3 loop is CASSLGREAYQETQYF. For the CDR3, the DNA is TGTGCCAGCAGCTTAGGACGGGAAGCATACCAAGAGACCCAGTACTTC.

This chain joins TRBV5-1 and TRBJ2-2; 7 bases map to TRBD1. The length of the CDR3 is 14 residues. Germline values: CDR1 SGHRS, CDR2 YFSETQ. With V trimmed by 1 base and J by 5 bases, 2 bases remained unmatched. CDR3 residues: CASSLTGATGELFF. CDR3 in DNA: TGCGCCAGCAGCTTGACAGGGGCAACCGGGGAGCTGTTTTTT.

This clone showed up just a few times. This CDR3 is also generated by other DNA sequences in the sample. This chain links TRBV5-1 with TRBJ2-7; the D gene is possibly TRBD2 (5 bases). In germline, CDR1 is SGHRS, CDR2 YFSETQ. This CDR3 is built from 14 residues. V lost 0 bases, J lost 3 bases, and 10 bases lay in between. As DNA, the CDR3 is TGCGCCAGCAGCTTGGTCGGCGGGCGCTACGAGCAGTACTTC. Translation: CASSLVGGRYEQYF.

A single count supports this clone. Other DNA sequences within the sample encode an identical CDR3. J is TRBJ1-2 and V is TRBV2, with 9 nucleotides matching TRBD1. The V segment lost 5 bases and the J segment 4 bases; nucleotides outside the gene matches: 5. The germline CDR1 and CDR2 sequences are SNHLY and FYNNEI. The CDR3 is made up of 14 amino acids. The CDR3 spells CASSLQGAGYGYTF. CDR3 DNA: TGTGCCAGCAGTTTACAGGGGGCTGGCTATGGCTACACCTTC.

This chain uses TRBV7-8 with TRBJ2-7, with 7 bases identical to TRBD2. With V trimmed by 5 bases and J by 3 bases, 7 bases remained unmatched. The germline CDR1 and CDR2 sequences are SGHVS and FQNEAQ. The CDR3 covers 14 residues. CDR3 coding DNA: TGTGCCAGCAGCCCCCGGGAGGTCCACTACGAGCAGTACTTC. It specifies CASSPREVHYEQYF.

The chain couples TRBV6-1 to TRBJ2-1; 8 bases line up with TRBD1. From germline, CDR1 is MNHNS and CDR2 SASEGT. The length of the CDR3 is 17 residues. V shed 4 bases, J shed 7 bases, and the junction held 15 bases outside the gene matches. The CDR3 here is CASSGTIWTGLRNEQFF. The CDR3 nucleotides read TGTGCCAGCAGTGGAACCATTTGGACAGGGCTAAGGAATGAGCAGTTCTTC.

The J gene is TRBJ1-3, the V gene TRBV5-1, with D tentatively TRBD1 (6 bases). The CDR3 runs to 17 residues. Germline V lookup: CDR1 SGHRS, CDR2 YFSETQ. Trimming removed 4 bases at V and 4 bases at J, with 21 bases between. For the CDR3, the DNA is TGCGCCAGCAGCCCACGGCGGGGGGCTACTCTGGGAAACACCATATATTTT. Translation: CASSPRRGATLGNTIYF.

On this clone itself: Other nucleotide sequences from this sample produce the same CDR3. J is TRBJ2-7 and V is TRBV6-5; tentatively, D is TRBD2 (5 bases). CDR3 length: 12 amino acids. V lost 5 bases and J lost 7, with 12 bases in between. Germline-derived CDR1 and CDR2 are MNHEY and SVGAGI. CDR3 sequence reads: CASSGNPGEQYF. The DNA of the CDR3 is TGTGCCAGCAGTGGAAATCCGGGGGAGCAGTACTTC.

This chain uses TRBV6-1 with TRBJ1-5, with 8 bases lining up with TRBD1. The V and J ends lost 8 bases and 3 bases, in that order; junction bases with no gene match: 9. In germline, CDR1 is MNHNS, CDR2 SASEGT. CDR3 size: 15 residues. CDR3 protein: CASCPDRVSNQPQHF. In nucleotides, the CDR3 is TGTGCCAGCTGCCCGGACAGGGTATCCAATCAGCCCCAGCATTTT.

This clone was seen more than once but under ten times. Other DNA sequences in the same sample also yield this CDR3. CDR3 in amino acids: CASSFEGNTEAFF. CDR3 bases: TGCGCCAGCAGCTTTGAGGGTAACACTGAAGCTTTCTTT. The chain couples TRBV5-1 to TRBJ1-1; no reliable D call. With 2 bases removed from V and 2 bases from J, the gap between germline ends came to 7 bases. Germline CDR1 is SGHRS and CDR2 is YFSETQ. The CDR3 contains 13 residues.

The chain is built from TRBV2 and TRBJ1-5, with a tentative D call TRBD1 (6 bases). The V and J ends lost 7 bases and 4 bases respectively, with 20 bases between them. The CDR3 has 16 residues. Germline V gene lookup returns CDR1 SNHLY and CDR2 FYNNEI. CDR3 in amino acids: CASKNREQGLNQPQHF. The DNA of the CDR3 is TGTGCCAGCAAAAATCGGGAACAGGGACTAAATCAGCCCCAGCATTTT.

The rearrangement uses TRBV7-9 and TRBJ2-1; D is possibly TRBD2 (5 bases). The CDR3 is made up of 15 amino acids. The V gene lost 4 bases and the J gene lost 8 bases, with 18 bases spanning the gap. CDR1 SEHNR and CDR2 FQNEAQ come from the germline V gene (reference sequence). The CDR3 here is CASSSEGSPTHEQFF. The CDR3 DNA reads TGTGCCAGCAGCTCAGAGGGCTCTCCCACCCATGAGCAGTTCTTC.

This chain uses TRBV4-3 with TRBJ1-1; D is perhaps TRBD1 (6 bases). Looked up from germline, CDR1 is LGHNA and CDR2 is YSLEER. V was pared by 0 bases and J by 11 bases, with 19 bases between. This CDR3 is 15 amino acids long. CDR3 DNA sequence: TGCGCCAGCAGCCAAGATAGAGCAATTTTCGGACAGGCTTTCTTT. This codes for CASSQDRAIFGQAFF.

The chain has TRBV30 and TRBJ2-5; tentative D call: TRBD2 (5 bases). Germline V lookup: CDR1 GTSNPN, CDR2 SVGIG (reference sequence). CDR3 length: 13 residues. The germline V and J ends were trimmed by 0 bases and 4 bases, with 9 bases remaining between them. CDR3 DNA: TGTGCCTGGAGTGTACGGGGAAGAGAGACCCAGTACTTC. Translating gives CAWSVRGRETQYF. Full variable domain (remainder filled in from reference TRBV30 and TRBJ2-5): SQTIHQWPATLVQPVGSPLSLECTVEGTSNPNLYWYRQAAGRGLQLLFYSVGIGQISSEVPQNLSASRPQDRQFILSSKKLLLSDSGFYLCAWSVRGRETQYFGPGTRLLVL.

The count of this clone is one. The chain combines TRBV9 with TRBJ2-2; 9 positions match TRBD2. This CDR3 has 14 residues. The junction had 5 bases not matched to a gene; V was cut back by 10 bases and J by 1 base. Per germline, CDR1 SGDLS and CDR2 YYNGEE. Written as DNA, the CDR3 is TGTGCCCGCGGGGGGGGAAGGAACACCGGGGAGCTGTTTTTT. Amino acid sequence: CARGGGRNTGELFF.

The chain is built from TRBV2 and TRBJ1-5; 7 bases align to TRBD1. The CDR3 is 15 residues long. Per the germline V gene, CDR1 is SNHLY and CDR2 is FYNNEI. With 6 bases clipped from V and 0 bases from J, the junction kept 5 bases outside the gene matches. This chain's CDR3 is CASSLGQISNQPQHF. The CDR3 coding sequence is TGTGCCAGCAGCCTGGGACAGATTAGCAATCAGCCCCAGCATTTT.

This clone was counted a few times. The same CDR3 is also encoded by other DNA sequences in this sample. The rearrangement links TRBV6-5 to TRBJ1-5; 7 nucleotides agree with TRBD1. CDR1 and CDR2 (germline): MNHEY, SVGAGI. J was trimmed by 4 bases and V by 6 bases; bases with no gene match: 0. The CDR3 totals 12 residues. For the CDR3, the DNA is TGTGCCAGCAGGACAGGGAATCAGCCCCAGCATTTT. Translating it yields CASRTGNQPQHF.

The CDR3 DNA reads as TGCAGCGTTGAAGACGCGGCAGAGACTGAAGCTTTCTTT. It is translated as CSVEDAAETEAFF. This chain connects TRBV29-1 to TRBJ1-1; D call uncertain. The ends were cut back, 0 bases at V and 5 bases at J, with 10 bases in the middle. Germline V gene lookup returns CDR1 SQVTM and CDR2 ANQGSEA. The CDR3 is 13 amino acids.

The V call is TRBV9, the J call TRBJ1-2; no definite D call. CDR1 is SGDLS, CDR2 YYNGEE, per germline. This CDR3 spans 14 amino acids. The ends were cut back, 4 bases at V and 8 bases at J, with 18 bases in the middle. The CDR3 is CASSRRQRPEGYTF. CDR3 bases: TGTGCCAGCAGCCGACGTCAGAGGCCCGAGGGCTACACCTTC.

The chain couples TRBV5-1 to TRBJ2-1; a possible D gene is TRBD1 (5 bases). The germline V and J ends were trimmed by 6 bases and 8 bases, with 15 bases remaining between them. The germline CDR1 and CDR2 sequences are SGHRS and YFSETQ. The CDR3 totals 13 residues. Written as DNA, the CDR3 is TGCGCCAGCAAGGACACTCCACTGGATGAGCAGTTCTTC. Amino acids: CASKDTPLDEQFF.